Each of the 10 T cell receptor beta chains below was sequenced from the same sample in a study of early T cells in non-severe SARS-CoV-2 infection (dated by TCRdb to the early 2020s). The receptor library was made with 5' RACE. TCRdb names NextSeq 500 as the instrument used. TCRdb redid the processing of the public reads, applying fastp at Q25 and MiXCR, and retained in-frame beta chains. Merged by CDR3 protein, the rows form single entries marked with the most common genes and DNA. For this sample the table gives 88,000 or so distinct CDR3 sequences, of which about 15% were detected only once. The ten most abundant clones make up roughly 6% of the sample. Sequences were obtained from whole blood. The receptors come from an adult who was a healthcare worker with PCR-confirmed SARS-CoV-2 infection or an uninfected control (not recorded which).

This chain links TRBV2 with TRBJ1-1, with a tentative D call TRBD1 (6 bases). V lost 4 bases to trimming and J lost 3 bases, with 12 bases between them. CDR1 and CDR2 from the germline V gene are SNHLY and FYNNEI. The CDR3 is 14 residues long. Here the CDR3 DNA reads TGTGCCAGCAGTGTGGGCAGGGGCGACACTGAAGCTTTCTTT. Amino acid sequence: CASSVGRGDTEAFF.

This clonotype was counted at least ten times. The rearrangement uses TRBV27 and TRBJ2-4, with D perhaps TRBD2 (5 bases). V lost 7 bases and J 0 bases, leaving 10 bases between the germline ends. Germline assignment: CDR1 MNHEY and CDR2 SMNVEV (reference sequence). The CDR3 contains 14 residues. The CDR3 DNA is TGTGCCAGCAAGAAGCGGCTAGCCAAAAACATTCAGTACTTC. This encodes CASKKRLAKNIQYF.

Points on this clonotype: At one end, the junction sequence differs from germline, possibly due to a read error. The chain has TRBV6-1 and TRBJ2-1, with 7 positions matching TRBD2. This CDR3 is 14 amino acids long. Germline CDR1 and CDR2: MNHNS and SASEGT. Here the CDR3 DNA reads TGTGCCAGCTGTCGGGCCGGGGGGTCCAATGTGCAGTTCTTC. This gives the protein CASCRAGGSNVQFF.

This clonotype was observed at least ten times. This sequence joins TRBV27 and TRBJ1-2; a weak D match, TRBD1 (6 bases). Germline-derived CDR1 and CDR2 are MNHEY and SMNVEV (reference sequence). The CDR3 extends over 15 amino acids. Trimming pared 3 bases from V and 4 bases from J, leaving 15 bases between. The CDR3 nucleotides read TGTGCCAGCAGTTTGGAGGGGGTTGGGCTCTATGGCTACACCTTC. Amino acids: CASSLEGVGLYGYTF.

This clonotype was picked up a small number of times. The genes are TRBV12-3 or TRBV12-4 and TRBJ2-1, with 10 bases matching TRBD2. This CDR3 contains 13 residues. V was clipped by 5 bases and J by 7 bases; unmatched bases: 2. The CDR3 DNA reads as TGTGCCAGCAGTGGACTAGCGGCAAATGAGCAGTTCTTC. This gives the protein CASSGLAANEQFF.

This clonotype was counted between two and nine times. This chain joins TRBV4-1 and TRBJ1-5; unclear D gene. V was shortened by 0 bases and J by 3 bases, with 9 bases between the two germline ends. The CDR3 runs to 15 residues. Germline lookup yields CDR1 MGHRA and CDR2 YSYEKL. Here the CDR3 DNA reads TGCGCCAGCAGCCAAGATTTGGGTTACAATCAGCCCCAGCATTTT. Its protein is CASSQDLGYNQPQHF.

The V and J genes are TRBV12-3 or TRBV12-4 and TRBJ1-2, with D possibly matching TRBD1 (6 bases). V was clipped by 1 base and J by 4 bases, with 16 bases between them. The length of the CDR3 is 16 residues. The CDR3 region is CASSLEDRDIPYGYTF. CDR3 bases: TGTGCCAGCAGTTTAGAGGACCGGGACATACCCTATGGCTACACCTTC.

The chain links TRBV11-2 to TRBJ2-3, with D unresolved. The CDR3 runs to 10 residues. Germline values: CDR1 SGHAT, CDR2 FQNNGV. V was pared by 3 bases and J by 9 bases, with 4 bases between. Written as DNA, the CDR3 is TGTGCCAGCAGCTTCGGAACGCAGTATTTT. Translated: CASSFGTQYF.

The CDR3 region is CASSPYLAYGYTF. The CDR3 nucleotides read TGTGCCAGCAGCCCGTACTTGGCCTATGGCTACACCTTC. This chain joins TRBV7-6 and TRBJ1-2; unclear D gene. This CDR3 spans 13 amino acids. Trimming pared 5 bases from V and 4 bases from J, leaving 11 bases between. From germline, CDR1 is SGHVS and CDR2 FNYEAQ.

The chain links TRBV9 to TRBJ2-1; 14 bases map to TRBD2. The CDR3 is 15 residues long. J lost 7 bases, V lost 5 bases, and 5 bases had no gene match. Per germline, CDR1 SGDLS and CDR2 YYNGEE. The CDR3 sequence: CASSETSGRGNEQFF. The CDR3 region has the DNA TGTGCCAGCAGTGAGACTAGCGGGAGGGGAAATGAGCAGTTCTTC.